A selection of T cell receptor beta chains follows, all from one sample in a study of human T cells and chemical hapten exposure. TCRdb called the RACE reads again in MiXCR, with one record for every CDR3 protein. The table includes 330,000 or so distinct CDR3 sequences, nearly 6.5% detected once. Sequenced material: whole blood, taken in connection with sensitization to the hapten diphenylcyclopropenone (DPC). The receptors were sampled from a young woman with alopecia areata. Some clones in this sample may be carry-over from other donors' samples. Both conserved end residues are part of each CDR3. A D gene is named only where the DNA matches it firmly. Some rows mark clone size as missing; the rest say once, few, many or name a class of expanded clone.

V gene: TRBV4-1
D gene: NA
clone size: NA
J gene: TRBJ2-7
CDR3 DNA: TGCGCCAGCAGCCATTACCGGGACCCACCCTACGAGCAGTACTTC
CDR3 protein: CASSHYRDPPYEQYF

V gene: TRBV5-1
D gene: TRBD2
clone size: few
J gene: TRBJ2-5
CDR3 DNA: TGCGCCAGCAGCTTCGCGGGACTAGCGGTCGTGTCCCAGTACTTC
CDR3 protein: CASSFAGLAVVSQYF

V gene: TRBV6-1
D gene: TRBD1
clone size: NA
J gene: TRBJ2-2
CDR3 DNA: TGTGCCAGCAGACAGGGGGCTAACGCGAACACCGGGGAGCTGTTTTTT
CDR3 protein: CASRQGANANTGELFF

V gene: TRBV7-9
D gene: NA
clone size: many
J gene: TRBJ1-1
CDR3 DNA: TGTGCCAGCAGCTTTACGACAGTGAACACTGAAGCTTTCTTT
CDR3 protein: CASSFTTVNTEAFF

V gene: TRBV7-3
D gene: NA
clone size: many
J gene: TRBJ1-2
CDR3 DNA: TGTGCCAGCAGCGCCGGAAACACAGGGACGGGTACAGATGGCTACACCTTC
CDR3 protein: CASSAGNTGTGTDGYTF

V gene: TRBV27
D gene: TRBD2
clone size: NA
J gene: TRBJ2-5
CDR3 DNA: TGTGCCAGTAGACTAGCGGGGGGGCTAGGAGAGACCCAGTACTTC
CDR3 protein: CASRLAGGLGETQYF

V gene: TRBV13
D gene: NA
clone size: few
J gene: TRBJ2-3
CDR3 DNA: TGTGCCAGCGGGATTAGCACAGATACGCAGTATTTT
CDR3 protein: CASGISTDTQYF

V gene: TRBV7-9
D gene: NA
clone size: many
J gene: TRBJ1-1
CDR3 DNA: TGTGCCAGCAGCTTAGGAATGGGGACGGGGGTAGACGAAGTGAACACTGAAGCTTTCTTT
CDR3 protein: CASSLGMGTGVDEVNTEAFF

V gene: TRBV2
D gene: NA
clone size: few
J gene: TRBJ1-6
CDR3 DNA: TGTGCCAGCAGTGAGAGAAGGGGATCACCCCTCCACTTT
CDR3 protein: CASSERRGSPLHF

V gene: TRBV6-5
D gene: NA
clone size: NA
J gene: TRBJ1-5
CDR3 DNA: TGTGCCAGCAGCCCAGACATCTCGGGCCAGCCCCAGCATTTT
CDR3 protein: CASSPDISGQPQHF

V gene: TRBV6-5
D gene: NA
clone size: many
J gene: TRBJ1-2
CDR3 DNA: TGTGCCAGCAGCCAGCCACTAGGGAATGGCTACACCTTC
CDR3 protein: CASSQPLGNGYTF

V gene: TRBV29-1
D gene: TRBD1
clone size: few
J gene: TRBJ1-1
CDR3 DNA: TGCAGCGTTGGGACAGGGGCGAACACTGAAGCTTTCTTT
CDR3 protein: CSVGTGANTEAFF

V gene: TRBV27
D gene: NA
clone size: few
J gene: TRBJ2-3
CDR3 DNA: TGTGCCAGCAGTTTCGCGCGGCTCAATACGGATACGCAGTATTTT
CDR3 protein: CASSFARLNTDTQYF

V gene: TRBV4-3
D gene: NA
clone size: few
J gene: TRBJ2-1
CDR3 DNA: TGCGCCAGCAGCCAAGATCTCCCAGTCTACAATGAGCAGTTCTTC
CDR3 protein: CASSQDLPVYNEQFF

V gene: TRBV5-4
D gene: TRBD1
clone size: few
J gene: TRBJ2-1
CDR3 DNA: TGTGCCAGCAGCTTCCGGGACAGGGGACGGAATGAGCAGTTCTTC
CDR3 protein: CASSFRDRGRNEQFF

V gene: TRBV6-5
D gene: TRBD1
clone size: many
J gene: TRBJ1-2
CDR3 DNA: TGTGCCAGCAGCCCAAGACAGGGAGCTAACTATGGCTACACCTTC
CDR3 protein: CASSPRQGANYGYTF

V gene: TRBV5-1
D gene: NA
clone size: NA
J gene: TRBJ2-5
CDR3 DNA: TGCGCCAGCACCCCCGGAGCGGGCGGCCCCCAAGAGACCCAGTACTTC
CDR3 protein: CASTPGAGGPQETQYF

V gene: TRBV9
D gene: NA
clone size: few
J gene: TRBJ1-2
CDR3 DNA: TGTGCCAGCAGGGGGTCAGGGTTCTATGGCTACACCTTC
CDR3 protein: CASRGSGFYGYTF

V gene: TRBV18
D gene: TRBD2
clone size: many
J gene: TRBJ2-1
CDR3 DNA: TGTGCCAGCTCACCACCCTCTAGACTAGCGGGGGTTGGTGAGCAGTTCTTC
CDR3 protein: CASSPPSRLAGVGEQFF

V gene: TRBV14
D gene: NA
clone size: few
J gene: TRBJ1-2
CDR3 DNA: TGTGCCAGCAGCCAACGGACATCCGCAAGCTATGGCTACACCTTC
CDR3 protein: CASSQRTSASYGYTF

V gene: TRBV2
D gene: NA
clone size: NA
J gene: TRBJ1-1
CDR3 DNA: TGTGCCAGCAACGGGGGTGAAGCTTTCTTT
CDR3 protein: CASNGGEAFF

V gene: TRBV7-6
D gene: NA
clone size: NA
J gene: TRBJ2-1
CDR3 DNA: TGTGCCGGCAGCGAGGGTGGGGACTTCTCCTACAATGAGCAGTTCTTC
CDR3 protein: CAGSEGGDFSYNEQFF

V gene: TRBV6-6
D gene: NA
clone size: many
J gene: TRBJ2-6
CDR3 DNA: TGTGCCAGCAGTTACTCGACAGGATCCTCTGGGGCCAACGTCCTGACTTTC
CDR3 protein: CASSYSTGSSGANVLTF

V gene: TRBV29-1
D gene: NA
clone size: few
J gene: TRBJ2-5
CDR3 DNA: TGCAGCGTTGTCGGGGTCTGGGAGACCCAGTACTTC
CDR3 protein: CSVVGVWETQYF

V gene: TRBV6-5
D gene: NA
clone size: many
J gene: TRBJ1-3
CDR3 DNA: TGTGCCACACGCGGGAGGGCATATGGAAACACCATATATTTT
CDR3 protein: CATRGRAYGNTIYF

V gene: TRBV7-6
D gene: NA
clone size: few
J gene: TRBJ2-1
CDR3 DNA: TGTGCCAGCAGCTTAGATCCCCAGGGAAAGGAATTCAATGAGCAGTTCTTC
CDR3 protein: CASSLDPQGKEFNEQFF

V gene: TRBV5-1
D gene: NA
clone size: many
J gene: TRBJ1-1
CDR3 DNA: TGCGCCAGCAGCGTAGCGGCTAATTCGAACACTGAAGCTTTCTTT
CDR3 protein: CASSVAANSNTEAFF

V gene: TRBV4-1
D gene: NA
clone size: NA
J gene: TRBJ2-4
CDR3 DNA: TGCGCCAGCAGCCCTGACACTCATGACATTCAGTACTTC
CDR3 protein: CASSPDTHDIQYF

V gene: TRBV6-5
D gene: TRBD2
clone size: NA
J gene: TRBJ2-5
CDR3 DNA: TGTGCCAGCAGTTCGGGGACTAGCGGACAAGAGACCCAGTACTTC
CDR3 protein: CASSSGTSGQETQYF

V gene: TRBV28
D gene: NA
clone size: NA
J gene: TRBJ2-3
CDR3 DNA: TGTGCCAGCAGTTTATGGGGCGGGGGCACAGATACGCAGTATTTT
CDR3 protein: CASSLWGGGTDTQYF

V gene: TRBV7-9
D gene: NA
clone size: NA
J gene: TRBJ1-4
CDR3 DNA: TGTGCCAGCAAAATGTTAGCGAGAACTAATGAAAAACTGTTTTTT
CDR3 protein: CASKMLARTNEKLFF

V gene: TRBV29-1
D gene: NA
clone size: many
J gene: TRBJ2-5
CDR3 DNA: TGCAGCGTGGAACAAGAGACCCAGTACTTC
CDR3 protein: CSVEQETQYF

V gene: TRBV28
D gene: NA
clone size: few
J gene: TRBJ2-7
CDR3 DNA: TGTGCCAGCAGCTCCCACATCCTGGGGGCCTACGAGCAGTACTTC
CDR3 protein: CASSSHILGAYEQYF

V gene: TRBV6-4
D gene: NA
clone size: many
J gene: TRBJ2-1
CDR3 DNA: TGTGCCAGCAGTGACAAGGGGGGCGCTGGCAATGAGCAGTTCTTC
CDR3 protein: CASSDKGGAGNEQFF

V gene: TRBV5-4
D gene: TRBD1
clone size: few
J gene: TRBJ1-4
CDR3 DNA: TGTGCCAGCAGCCGTCCCGGGACAGGGCGACTGTTTTTT
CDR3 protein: CASSRPGTGRLFF

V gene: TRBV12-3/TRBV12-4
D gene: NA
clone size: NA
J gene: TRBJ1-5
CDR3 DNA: TGTGCCAGCAGTAAAAAGGGGACTCCCCAGCATTTT
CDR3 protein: CASSKKGTPQHF

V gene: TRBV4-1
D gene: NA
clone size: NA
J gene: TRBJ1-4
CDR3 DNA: TGCGCCAGCAGCCAAGGGACTTGGGAAAAACTGTTTTTT
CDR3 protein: CASSQGTWEKLFF

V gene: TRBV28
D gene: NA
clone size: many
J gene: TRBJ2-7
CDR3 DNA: TGTGCCAGCAGTGAAAAGGGGGGAAGCTCCTACGAGCAGTACTTC
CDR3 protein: CASSEKGGSSYEQYF

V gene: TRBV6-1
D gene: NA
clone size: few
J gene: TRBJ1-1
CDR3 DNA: TGTGAGTCCGGCCGTGAACCGGCTGAAGCTTTCTTT
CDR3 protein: CESGREPAEAFF

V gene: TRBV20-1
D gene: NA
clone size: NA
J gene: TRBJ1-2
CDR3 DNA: TGCAGTGCTAGGTGGCAGGGCCTACTCTATGGCTACACCTTC
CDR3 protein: CSARWQGLLYGYTF

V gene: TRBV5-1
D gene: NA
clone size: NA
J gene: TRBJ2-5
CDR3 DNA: TGCGCCAGCAGCACCGGGGTCGGCGGTGCGGGATGGGAGACCCAGTACTTC
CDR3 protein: CASSTGVGGAGWETQYF

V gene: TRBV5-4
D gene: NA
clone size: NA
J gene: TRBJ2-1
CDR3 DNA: TGTGCCAGCAGCTCCGCTGTAAGGGGGTTTAATGAGCAGTTCTTC
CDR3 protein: CASSSAVRGFNEQFF

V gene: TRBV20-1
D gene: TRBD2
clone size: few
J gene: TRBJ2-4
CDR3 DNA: TGCAGTGCTAACCCCCCTAGCGGGAAAAAAAACATTCAGTACTTC
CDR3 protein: CSANPPSGKKNIQYF

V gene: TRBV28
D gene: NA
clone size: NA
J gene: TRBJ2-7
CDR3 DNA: TGTGCCAGCAGTCCGCCAGGAGCCCGCGAGCAGTACTTC
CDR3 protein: CASSPPGAREQYF

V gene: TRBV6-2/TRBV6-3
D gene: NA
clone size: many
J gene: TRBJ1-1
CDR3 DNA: TGTGCCAGCACGCGGAACACTGAAGCTTTCTTT
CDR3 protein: CASTRNTEAFF

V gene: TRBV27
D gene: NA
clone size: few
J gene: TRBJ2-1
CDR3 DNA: TGTGCCAGCAGTTTCAATTCGGGACCAGTCAATGAGCAGTTCTTC
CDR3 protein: CASSFNSGPVNEQFF

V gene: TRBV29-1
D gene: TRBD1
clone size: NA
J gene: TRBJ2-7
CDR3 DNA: TGCAGCGCAACGGGACAGGAAACCTCCTACGAGCAGTACTTC
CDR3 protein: CSATGQETSYEQYF

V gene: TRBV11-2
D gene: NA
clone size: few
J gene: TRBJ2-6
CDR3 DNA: TGTGCCAGCAGCTTAGGATTGTATCGGTTTTCTGGGGCCAACGTCCTGACTTTC
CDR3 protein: CASSLGLYRFSGANVLTF

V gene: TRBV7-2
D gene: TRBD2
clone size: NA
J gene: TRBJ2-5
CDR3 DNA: TGTGCCAGCAGCCCGGGACTAGCGGGGGACCAAGAGACCCAGTACTTC
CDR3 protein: CASSPGLAGDQETQYF

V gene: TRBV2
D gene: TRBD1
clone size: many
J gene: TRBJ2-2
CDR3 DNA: TGTGCCAGCCGCCGGGACAGGTTGACCGGGGAGCTGTTTTTT
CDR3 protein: CASRRDRLTGELFF

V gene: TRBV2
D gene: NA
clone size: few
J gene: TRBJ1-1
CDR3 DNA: TGTGCCAGCAGTAAAGGGGGGAGAGACGGGAACACTGAAGCTTTCTTT
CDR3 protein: CASSKGGRDGNTEAFF

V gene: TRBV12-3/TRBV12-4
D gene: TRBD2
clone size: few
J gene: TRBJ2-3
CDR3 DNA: TGTGCCAGCAGTTGGTCTAGCGGGGGCACAGATACGCAGTATTTT
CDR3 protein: CASSWSSGGTDTQYF

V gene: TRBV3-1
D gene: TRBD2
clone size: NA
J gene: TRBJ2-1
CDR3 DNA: TGTGCCAGCAGCCAAGGGAGCGGGGGGCACAATGAGCAGTTCTTC
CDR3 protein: CASSQGSGGHNEQFF

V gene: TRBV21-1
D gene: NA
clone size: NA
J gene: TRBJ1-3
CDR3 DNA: TGTGCCAGCAGCGAAGCGGGAGAGATGGGTGGAAACACCATATATTTT
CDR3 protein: CASSEAGEMGGNTIYF

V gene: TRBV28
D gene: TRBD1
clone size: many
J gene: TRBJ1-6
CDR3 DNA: TGTGCCAGCAGTTTACCTGGACAGGTGTTCTCACCCCTCCACTTT
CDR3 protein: CASSLPGQVFSPLHF